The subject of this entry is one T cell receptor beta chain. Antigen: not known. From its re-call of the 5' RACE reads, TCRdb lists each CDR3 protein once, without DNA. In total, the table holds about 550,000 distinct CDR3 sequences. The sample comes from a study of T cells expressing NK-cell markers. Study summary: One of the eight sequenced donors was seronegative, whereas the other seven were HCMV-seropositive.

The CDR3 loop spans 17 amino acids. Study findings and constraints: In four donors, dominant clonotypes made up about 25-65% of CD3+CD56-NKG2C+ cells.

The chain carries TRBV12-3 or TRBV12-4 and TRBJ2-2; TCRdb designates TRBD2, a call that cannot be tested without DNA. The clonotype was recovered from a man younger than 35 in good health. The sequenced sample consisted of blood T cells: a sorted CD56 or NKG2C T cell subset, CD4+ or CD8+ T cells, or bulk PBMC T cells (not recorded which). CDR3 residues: CASSPLAGAYRTGELFF.